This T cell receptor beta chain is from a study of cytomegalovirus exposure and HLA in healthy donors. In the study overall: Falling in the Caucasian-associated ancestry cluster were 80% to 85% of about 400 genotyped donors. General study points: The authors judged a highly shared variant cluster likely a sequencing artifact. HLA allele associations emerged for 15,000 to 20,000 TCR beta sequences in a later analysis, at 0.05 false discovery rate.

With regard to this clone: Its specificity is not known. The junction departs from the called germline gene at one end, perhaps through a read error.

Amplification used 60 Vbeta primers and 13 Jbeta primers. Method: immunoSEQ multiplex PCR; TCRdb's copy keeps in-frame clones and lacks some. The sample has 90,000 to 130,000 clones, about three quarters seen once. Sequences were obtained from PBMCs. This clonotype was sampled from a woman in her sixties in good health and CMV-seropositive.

CDR3: CASSLAGVETQYF. The DNA of the CDR3 is TGTGCTAGCAGCTTAGCAGGGGTAGAGACCCAGTACTTC. The chain recombines TRBV7-7 with TRBJ2-5, with TRBD1 as a possible D gene (6 bases). CDR1 is SSHAT, CDR2 FNYEAQ, per germline (reference sequence). CDR3 length equals 13 residues. The full variable domain, rest sourced from reference TRBV7-7 and TRBJ2-5, is GAGVSQSPRYKVTKRGQDVTLRCDPISSHATLYWYQQALGQGPEFLTYFNYEAQPDKSGLPSDRFSAERPEGSISTLTIQRTEQRDSAMYRCASSLAGVETQYFGPGTRLLVL.